This T cell receptor (beta chain) was documented in a study of blood T cell repertoires in COVID-19. Study context: T cells, B-cell-depleted T cells, or PBMCs provided the cDNA or gDNA that served as material.

The CDR3 runs 15 residues. Germline V gene data show CDR1 as MNHEY and CDR2 as SVGEGT. With 5 bases clipped from V and 4 bases from J, the junction kept 8 bases outside the gene matches. Per the authors' pipeline: Reference gene primer amplification yielded estimated nucleated cell counts. Assay: immunoSEQ multiplex PCR; the TCRdb copy retains only in-frame clones and omits some. Clone size and the V and J calls come from that table; the DNA yielded D and trimming. Seen here are 25,000 to 40,000 clones, roughly 91% observed once, and the top ten hold approximately 13%. The receptor was isolated from a man between 65 and 79 years old with active COVID-19. The sample consisted of peripheral blood. The genes are TRBV6-2 or TRBV6-3 and TRBJ1-1; 9 bases match TRBD1. The DNA of the CDR3 is TGTGCCAGCAGTCCCCTGGGACAGGGAGGCACTGAAGCTTTCTTT. Translation gives CASSPLGQGGTEAFF.